This entry features one T cell receptor beta chain sequence. The antigen is undetermined. The data were obtained in a study of T cell responses to AZD1222 COVID-19 vaccine. Broader study findings: White British people made up most donors, females outnumbered males, and clonal diversity was possibly underestimated.

CDR3 length: 15 residues. The junction had 3 bases not matched to a gene; V was cut back by 1 base and J by 5 bases. In germline, CDR1 is SGHTA, CDR2 FQGNSA. Measured with immunoSEQ multiplex PCR; TCRdb has only the in-frame clones, and not every one. In the table there are roughly 150,000 clones, 84% of which are singletons. This specimen consisted of peripheral blood, obtained on day 0 of AZD1222 vaccination. The J gene is TRBJ2-7, the V gene TRBV7-2, with 12 bases identical to TRBD1. The clonotype comes from an adult in good health. CDR3 protein: CASSLGDRGLNEQYF. The CDR3 bases are TGTGCCAGCAGCTTAGGGGACAGGGGGCTTAACGAGCAGTACTTC.